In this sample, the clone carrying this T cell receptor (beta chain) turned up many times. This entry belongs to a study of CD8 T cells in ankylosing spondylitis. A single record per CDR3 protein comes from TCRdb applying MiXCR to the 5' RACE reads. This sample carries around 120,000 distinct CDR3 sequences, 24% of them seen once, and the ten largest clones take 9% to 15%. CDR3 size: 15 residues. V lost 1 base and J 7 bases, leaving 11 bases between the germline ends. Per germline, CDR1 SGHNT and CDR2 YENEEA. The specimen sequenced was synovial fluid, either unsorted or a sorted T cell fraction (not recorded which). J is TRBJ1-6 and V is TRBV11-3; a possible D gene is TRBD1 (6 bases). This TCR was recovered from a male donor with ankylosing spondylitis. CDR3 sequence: CASSLVGTPNSPLHF. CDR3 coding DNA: TGTGCCAGCAGCTTAGTTGGGACACCGAATTCACCCCTCCACTTT.